The present TCR beta chain was sequenced within a study of T cell repertoires in cytomegalovirus infection. On the study more broadly: Indications came from public TCR beta signatures; they pointed to CMV infection and to a matching HLA type.

TCRdb reprocessed the reads with MiXCR, giving one entry per CDR3 protein. The sample lists about 160,000 distinct CDR3 sequences, roughly 18% occurring once. Study results and limitations: In two of eight donors, the top clonotype was HLA-C-restricted CMV-specific. The study identified carriers of CMV plus the relevant HLA from cumulative public TCR beta family frequency.

As regards this clonotype: The antigen remains unidentified.

The receptor was isolated from a human donor in good health (CMV status not recorded). Some clones in this sample may be carry-over from other donors' samples. Specimen: CD8+ T cells from PBMCs.

The DNA for the CDR3 is TGTGCCAGCAGCTTACGGCCAGGGGAGGACGAGCAGTACTTC. Translation: CASSLRPGEDEQYF. The genes are TRBV11-3 and TRBJ2-7; perhaps D is TRBD1 or TRBD2 (6 bases each). Deletions cut 2 bases from V and 5 bases from J, with 13 bases between. CDR3 size: 14 residues. Germline assignment: CDR1 SGHNT and CDR2 YENEEA.